Below are 26 T cell receptor beta chains sequenced from a single sample in a study of blood T cell repertoires in COVID-19. This table comes from immunoSEQ multiplex PCR, and its TCRdb copy is limited to in-frame clones, with some not included. The repertoire consists of tens of thousands of clones, with roughly 80% occurring once and the leading ten covering about a sixth. Material: peripheral blood. The origin of the receptors is a man between 65 and 79 years old with active COVID-19.

This chain uses TRBV4-1 with TRBJ1-2; D ambiguous. Between the trimmed V and J ends, which lost 4 bases and 3 bases, there was a span of 15 bases. Germline CDR1 and CDR2: MGHRA and YSYEKL. This CDR3 is 15 amino acids long. The CDR3 DNA follows: TGCGCCAGCAGCCCAGACAACCTCGGGGACTATGGCTACACCTTC. Translated: CASSPDNLGDYGYTF.

The rearrangement uses TRBV18 and TRBJ2-7, with TRBD2 matching 11 bases. The CDR3 is 16 amino acids. Germline loops: CDR1 KGHSH, CDR2 LQKENI. With 6 bases clipped from V and 0 bases from J, the junction kept 7 bases outside the gene matches. The CDR3 DNA reads TGTGCCAGCTCCCTTACGACTAGCGGGGACTCCTACGAGCAGTACTTC. Its protein product is CASSLTTSGDSYEQYF.

This clone has only a few counts. V usage is TRBV7-2 and J usage is TRBJ2-4; 14 positions agree with TRBD2. From germline, CDR1 is SGHTA and CDR2 FQGNSA. J gave up 6 bases and V 1 base, and 11 bases lay outside the gene matches. The CDR3 is 19 amino acids. CDR3 bases: TGTGCCAGCAGCTTAGGGGGACCCGGGACTAGCGGGAGAGGAAACATTCAGTACTTC. As protein: CASSLGGPGTSGRGNIQYF.

The chain carries TRBV30 and TRBJ2-1, with a possible D match to TRBD2 (6 bases). The CDR3 covers 15 residues. CDR1 is GTSNPN and CDR2 is SVGIG in the germline V gene (reference sequence). Trimming cost V 8 bases and J 10 bases, with 27 bases left between them. The CDR3 is CAAQRGSGVGSEQFF. CDR3 sequence (DNA): TGTGCCGCACAAAGGGGTAGCGGTGTGGGGAGCGAGCAGTTCTTC.

Written as DNA, the CDR3 is TGTGCCAGCAGCTTAGGAACTAGCGGGAGGGGGGATACGCAGTATTTT. Amino acid sequence: CASSLGTSGRGDTQYF. V is TRBV7-2 and J is TRBJ2-3; 13 bases are shared with TRBD2. Unmatched junction bases numbered 4, after V lost 1 base and J lost 6 bases. Germline V gives CDR1 SGHTA, CDR2 FQGNSA. The CDR3 extends over 16 amino acids.

This chain connects TRBV4-2 to TRBJ1-2; D not resolved. The CDR3 length is 16 residues. V lost 4 bases and J 0 bases, leaving 15 bases between the germline ends. Germline lookup yields CDR1 LGHNA and CDR2 YNFKEQ. Here the CDR3 DNA reads TGTGCCAGCAGCCCTCCGCGGGCAGAGACTAACTATGGCTACACCTTC. Amino acids: CASSPPRAETNYGYTF.

The chain couples TRBV18 to TRBJ1-3; D perhaps matches TRBD1 (5 bases). The CDR3 has 17 residues. Germline V gives CDR1 KGHSH, CDR2 LQKENI. Trimming removed 3 bases from V and 1 base from J, with 16 bases in between. The CDR3 bases are TGTGCCAGCTCACCGTTATCTCAGGGAGGGTCTGGAAACACCATATATTTT. It translates to CASSPLSQGGSGNTIYF.

J is TRBJ2-3 and V is TRBV25-1, with D possibly matching TRBD2 (6 bases). Germline V CDR1 and CDR2: MGHDK, SYGVNS. This CDR3 region has 11 residues. V dropped 11 bases and J dropped 0 bases, with 6 bases sitting between them. This CDR3 is CAGGSTDTQYF. The CDR3 DNA is TGTGCCGGGGGGAGCACAGATACGCAGTATTTT.

This clone came up once. The rearrangement uses TRBV29-1 and TRBJ2-7, with TRBD1 identical over 11 bases. The junction had 12 bases not matched to a gene; V was cut back by 5 bases and J by 6 bases. The CDR3 runs to 15 residues. Germline V gives CDR1 SQVTM, CDR2 ANQGSEA. Here the CDR3 DNA reads TGCAGCGTTAAACAGCCGGGACAGGGGGTCGGCGAGCAGTACTTC. Its protein product is CSVKQPGQGVGEQYF.

The V and J genes are TRBV2 and TRBJ2-6, with a tentative D call TRBD2 (6 bases). Germline CDR1 reads SNHLY; CDR2 reads FYNNEI. The CDR3 extends over 16 amino acids. Trimming shortened V by 2 bases and J by 2 bases, and 10 bases separated the two germline ends. CDR3 sequence (DNA): TGTGCCAGCAGTGAAAGGAGGGGCGCTGGGGCCAACGTCCTGACTTTC. It encodes CASSERRGAGANVLTF.

This clone appeared once. This sequence joins TRBV18 and TRBJ2-1; 12 bases agree with TRBD2. V trimming: 6 bases; J trimming: 4 bases; junction bases outside the gene matches: 4. CDR3 length: 15 amino acids. Germline V lookup: CDR1 KGHSH, CDR2 LQKENI. The CDR3 bases are TGTGCCAGCTCGTGGACTAGCGGGGATTACAATGAGCAGTTCTTC. Its translation is CASSWTSGDYNEQFF.

The chain has TRBV28 and TRBJ1-1, with D unresolved. V lost 6 bases and J 1 base, leaving 21 bases between the germline ends. CDR3 length equals 17 residues. Germline CDR1 reads MDHEN; CDR2 reads SYDVKM. The CDR3 reads CASSPSGWAPGNTEAFF. The CDR3 DNA sequence: TGTGCCAGCAGCCCCTCGGGGTGGGCGCCAGGGAACACTGAAGCTTTCTTT.

This clone has a single count. This chain connects TRBV3-1 (or the pseudogene TRBV3-2) to TRBJ2-1; no clear D gene. V lost 0 bases, J lost 0 bases, and 18 bases lay in between. CDR1 and CDR2 from the germline V gene are LGHDT and YNNKEL (reference sequence). The length of the CDR3 is 19 residues. CDR3 residues: CASSQDFFCTTHSYNEQFF. In nucleotides, the CDR3 is TGTGCCAGCAGCCAAGATTTTTTTTGTACTACCCACTCCTACAATGAGCAGTTCTTC.

V and J are TRBV2 and TRBJ2-1, with D unclear. The CDR3 spans 13 residues. Trimming removed 5 bases at V and 5 bases at J, with 10 bases between. Germline CDR1 and CDR2: SNHLY and FYNNEI. The CDR3 region is CASSLDIDNEQFF. DNA for the CDR3: TGTGCCAGCAGTCTCGACATTGACAATGAGCAGTTCTTC.

The V and J genes are TRBV5-6 and TRBJ2-3; 7 bases are shared with TRBD2. The junction had 6 bases not matched to a gene; V was cut back by 0 bases and J by 2 bases. CDR1 and CDR2 (germline): SGHDT, YYEEEE. This CDR3 has 16 residues. The CDR3 is CASSLDPSGITDTQYF. The CDR3 DNA follows: TGTGCCAGCAGCTTGGACCCTAGCGGTATCACAGATACGCAGTATTTT.

This clone showed up just once. V is TRBV6-5 and J is TRBJ1-2, with D possibly TRBD1 on 6 matching bases. CDR3 length equals 13 residues. Per the germline V gene, CDR1 is MNHEY and CDR2 is SVGAGI. V lost 2 bases and J lost 7, with 11 bases in between. The CDR3, as DNA: TGTGCCAGCAGTTACCAACAGGGTCTTGGCTACACCTTC. Encoded protein: CASSYQQGLGYTF.

This chain links TRBV20-1 with TRBJ2-3, with 10 bases aligning to TRBD2. The V segment lost 3 bases and the J segment 4 bases; nucleotides outside the gene matches: 4. The germline CDR1 and CDR2 sequences are DFQATT and SNEGSKA (reference sequence). This CDR3 is 14 amino acids long. The CDR3: CSASSGRRPDTQYF. As DNA, the CDR3 is TGCAGTGCTAGTAGCGGGAGGAGACCAGATACGCAGTATTTT.

This chain links TRBV18 with TRBJ2-1, with a possible D match to TRBD2 (6 bases). The CDR3 contains 14 residues. In germline, CDR1 is KGHSH, CDR2 LQKENI. The V gene lost 2 bases and the J gene lost 4 bases, with 9 bases spanning the gap. This CDR3 is CASSPTSTYNEQFF. For the CDR3, the DNA is TGTGCCAGCTCACCAACTAGCACTTACAATGAGCAGTTCTTC.

The CDR3 protein is CASSRRQGYEQYF. Here the CDR3 DNA reads TGTGCCAGCAGCAGGCGACAGGGCTACGAGCAGTACTTC. The chain couples TRBV14 to TRBJ2-7; 7 bases line up with TRBD1. Germline assignment: CDR1 SGHDN and CDR2 FVKESK. The length of the CDR3 is 13 residues. The V segment lost 5 bases and the J segment 3 bases; nucleotides outside the gene matches: 4.

This chain links TRBV30 with TRBJ1-2; no clear D gene. There are 17 residues in the CDR3. Trimming left V 0 bases short and J 0 bases short, with 17 bases between. Germline values: CDR1 GTSNPN, CDR2 SVGIG (reference sequence). The CDR3 DNA reads as TGTGCCTGGAGTGTAGGCGGCGGAGGAACGGCTAACTATGGCTACACCTTC. This gives the protein CAWSVGGGGTANYGYTF.

The V and J genes are TRBV29-1 and TRBJ2-3, with 11 positions matching TRBD2. Germline V gene sequence: CDR1 SQVTM, CDR2 ANQGSEA. Trimming cost V 6 bases and J 0 bases; bases outside gene matches: 8. The CDR3 runs to 16 residues. Written as DNA, the CDR3 is TGCAGCGTGATGAGCCCTAGCGGGGGGAGCACAGATACGCAGTATTTT. As protein: CSVMSPSGGSTDTQYF.

This rearrangement joins TRBV3-1 (or the pseudogene TRBV3-2) to TRBJ2-7; 12 positions match TRBD2. Looked up from germline, CDR1 is LGHDT and CDR2 is YNNKEL (reference sequence). The CDR3 sequence is 16 residues long. V shed 1 base and J 4 bases; nucleotides not matched to a gene: 5. The CDR3 loop reads CASSQGGLAGLYEQYF. DNA of the CDR3: TGTGCCAGCAGCCAAGGGGGACTAGCGGGTTTATACGAGCAGTACTTC.

The rearrangement joins TRBV7-9 to TRBJ2-2; no clear D gene. Trimming shortened V by 0 bases and J by 4 bases, and 9 bases separated the two germline ends. There are 15 residues in the CDR3. CDR1 and CDR2 (germline): SEHNR, FQNEAQ (reference sequence). In DNA, the CDR3 is TGTGCCAGCAGCTTAGCGCAAGCTACCACCGGGGAGCTGTTTTTT. Translated, it gives CASSLAQATTGELFF.

The chain couples TRBV25-1 to TRBJ2-7; 7 bases match TRBD2. The CDR3 consists of 16 residues. V lost 1 base and J lost 5; bases outside the gene matches: 11. From germline, CDR1 is MGHDK and CDR2 SYGVNS. CDR3: CASSEWGGVSSNEQYF. As DNA, the CDR3 is TGTGCCAGCAGTGAATGGGGGGGAGTTAGTTCCAACGAGCAGTACTTC.

This clone was observed a single time. The chain employs TRBV18 and TRBJ2-1; 7 bases align to TRBD1. The CDR3 has 12 residues. V was pared by 4 bases and J by 9 bases, with 3 bases of the junction left unmatched. Germline V gene data show CDR1 as KGHSH and CDR2 as LQKENI. The DNA for the CDR3 is TGTGCCAGCTCACAGGGGGCAGGTGAGCAGTTCTTC. Its translation is CASSQGAGEQFF.

The CDR3 loop reads CASSSSGQGGREKLFF. DNA of the CDR3: TGCGCCAGCAGCTCCTCGGGACAGGGGGGGCGCGAAAAACTGTTTTTT. The rearrangement uses TRBV5-1 and TRBJ1-4, with 11 bases lining up with TRBD1. The junction had 9 bases not matched to a gene; V was cut back by 3 bases and J by 8 bases. The CDR3 sequence is 16 residues long. Germline CDR1 is SGHRS and CDR2 is YFSETQ.